This entry is about one TCR beta chain. No antigen is known for it. This entry comes from a study of persistence of HIV-infected CD4 T cells. Regarding the study as a whole: Degenerate expanded CDR3beta sequences were enriched among CMV- and Gag-responding cells.

V lost 5 bases, J lost 7 bases, and 23 bases lay in between. CDR3 length: 16 amino acids. Germline V gene data show CDR1 as KGHSH and CDR2 as LQKENI. Overlapping HIV-1 Gag 15-mer peptides at approximately 0.96 ug per peptide per mL were used. Sorted nonresponding memory CD4+ T cells were CD40L-negative, CD69-negative, CD45RO-high. Before stimulation, PBMCs underwent CD8+ T cell depletion. An approximately 20-hour stimulation of CD8-depleted PBMCs used anti-CD28/CD49d costimulation, CD40-blocking antibody and enfuvirtide. Sequencing used immunoSEQ version 4 in survey mode. TCRdb keeps only in-frame clones here, not all; method: immunoSEQ multiplex PCR. The table has roughly 35,000 clones, more than 75% seen once; the top ten hold around 0.97%.

The sequences come from cultured CD4+ T cells from PBMCs, collected from a patient who received antiretroviral therapy. The chain carries TRBV18 and TRBJ1-2; D perhaps matches TRBD1 (6 bases). This receptor was obtained from an adult with HIV. The donor label of this sample is uncertain. CDR3 in amino acids: CASSARPRDTGSGYTF. The CDR3 bases are TGTGCCAGCTCAGCTCGACCCCGGGACACCGGGAGTGGCTACACCTTC.